Each of the 26 T cell receptor beta chains below was sequenced from the same sample in a study of shared clonotypes between healthy human individuals. Positive CCR7 selection of CD45RO-negative cells yielded the naive CD8 cells, and terminally differentiated effector memory CD45RA+ cells were excluded. Sequencing was performed with immunoSEQ multiplex PCR; in TCRdb, only in-frame clones are kept and a portion is missing. The table lists about 2 million clones, approximately 95% of them singletons. The sequencing sample was made of naive CD8+ T cells sorted from blood. Every receptor here comes from a man aged 18 to 30 in good health.

V and J are TRBV4-2 and TRBJ2-2, with 12 bases identical to TRBD2. The germline gives CDR1 LGHNA, CDR2 YNFKEQ. The CDR3 loop spans 18 amino acids. J lost 7 bases, V lost 0 bases, and 9 bases had no gene match. CDR3 coding DNA: TGTGCCAGCAGCCAAGAGGCTAGCGGGGGGGCACTTGTCGGGGAGCTGTTTTTT. Its protein product is CASSQEASGGALVGELFF.

As for this clone: Within the sample, other DNA sequences also encode this same CDR3. The chain carries TRBV9 and TRBJ2-1; 7 bases align to TRBD2. V gave up 2 bases and J gave up 4 bases; unmatched junction bases: 6. The CDR3 loop spans 15 amino acids. In germline, CDR1 is SGDLS, CDR2 YYNGEE. CDR3 DNA sequence: TGTGCCAGCAGCGTGGGAGCGGGGAGTTACAATGAGCAGTTCTTC. It translates to CASSVGAGSYNEQFF. The whole variable domain, remainder taken from reference TRBV9 and TRBJ2-1, is DSGVTQTPKHLITATGQRVTLRCSPRSGDLSVYWYQQSLDQGLQFLIQYYNGEERAKGNILERFSAQQFPDLHSELNLSSLELGDSALYFCASSVGAGSYNEQFFGPGTRLTVL.

The CDR3 nucleotides read TGTGCCAGTAGTACCGGAAGGCAGGTGACCGGGGAGCTGTTTTTT. This translates into CASSTGRQVTGELFF. The genes are TRBV19 and TRBJ2-2, with D hard to call. Germline V lookup: CDR1 LNHDA, CDR2 SQIVND (reference sequence). This CDR3 spans 15 amino acids. Trimming stripped 4 bases from V and 5 bases from J, with 14 bases between.

The rearrangement joins TRBV2 to TRBJ2-1; possibly TRBD1 or TRBD2 for D (6 bases each). Germline-derived CDR1 and CDR2 are SNHLY and FYNNEI. V lost 8 bases and J 8 bases, leaving 19 bases between the germline ends. The CDR3 length is 14 residues. The DNA for the CDR3 is TGTGCCAGCTTTCCCGGGGGCGCGGCGGATGAGCAGTTCTTC. Translating it yields CASFPGGAADEQFF.

J is TRBJ2-5 and V is TRBV5-1; D is ambiguous. The CDR3 covers 14 residues. CDR1 and CDR2 (germline): SGHRS, YFSETQ. Trimming left V 1 base short and J 1 base short, with 8 bases between. CDR3 residues: CASSLMSTQETQYF. The CDR3 DNA is TGCGCCAGCAGCTTGATGTCCACCCAAGAGACCCAGTACTTC. The complete variable domain, with remaining parts taken from reference TRBV5-1 and TRBJ2-5, reads KAGVTQTPRYLIKTRGQQVTLSCSPISGHRSVSWYQQTPGQGLQFLFEYFSETQRNKGNFPGRFSGRQFSNSRSEMNVSTLELGDSALYLCASSLMSTQETQYFGPGTRLLVL.

The chain recombines TRBV5-1 with TRBJ1-1; D gene ambiguous. Germline V lookup: CDR1 SGHRS, CDR2 YFSETQ. The CDR3 consists of 13 residues. Trimming removed 1 base at V and 4 bases at J, with 8 bases between. CDR3 amino acids: CASSLMEGTEAFF. The CDR3, as DNA: TGCGCCAGCAGCTTGATGGAGGGCACTGAAGCTTTCTTT.

The chain employs TRBV6-6 and TRBJ2-7, with no clear D. This CDR3 has 13 amino acids. Per the germline V gene, CDR1 is MNHNY and CDR2 is SVGAGI (reference sequence). The V end lost 6 bases, the J end lost 3 bases, and 12 bases lay between the germline ends. The CDR3 DNA sequence: TGTGCCAGCAGCCCTCCCCTGGACTACGAGCAGTACTTC. Translated: CASSPPLDYEQYF.

Comment on this clone: Other DNA sequences within the sample encode an identical CDR3. The chain employs TRBV2 and TRBJ2-5; 9 bases are a match to TRBD2. This CDR3 has 15 residues. The V gene's germline CDR1 is SNHLY and CDR2 FYNNEI. The junction had 6 bases not matched to a gene; V was cut back by 3 bases and J by 4 bases. DNA for the CDR3: TGTGCCAGCAGTGACCCAGCGGGAGGCTCAGAGACCCAGTACTTC. It translates to CASSDPAGGSETQYF.

The genes are TRBV30 and TRBJ1-2; D is perhaps TRBD1 (6 bases). The germline CDR1 and CDR2 sequences are GTSNPN and SVGIG (reference sequence). The ends were cut back, 5 bases at V and 3 bases at J, with 13 bases in the middle. The CDR3 has 13 residues. The CDR3 DNA follows: TGTGCCTGGGACTCGGACAGCTACTATGGCTACACCTTC. Translation gives CAWDSDSYYGYTF. Complete variable domain (other parts from reference TRBV30 and TRBJ1-2): SQTIHQWPATLVQPVGSPLSLECTVEGTSNPNLYWYRQAAGRGLQLLFYSVGIGQISSEVPQNLSASRPQDRQFILSSKKLLLSDSGFYLCAWDSDSYYGYTFGSGTRLTVV.

The V gene is TRBV6-5, the J gene TRBJ2-1, with D possibly being TRBD2 (5 bases). The CDR3 totals 16 residues. Germline loops: CDR1 MNHEY, CDR2 SVGAGI. Between the trimmed V and J ends, which lost 2 bases and 2 bases, there was a span of 13 bases. The CDR3 loop is CASSYNAEVTYNEQFF. CDR3 nucleotides: TGTGCCAGCAGTTACAATGCGGAGGTCACCTACAATGAGCAGTTCTTC.

This clone has a single count. The rearrangement joins TRBV7-4 to TRBJ2-7, with D perhaps TRBD1 (6 bases). This CDR3 has 16 residues. V lost 1 base to trimming and J lost 6 bases, with 19 bases between them. The V gene's germline CDR1 is SGHVT and CDR2 SQSDAQ. The CDR3 region has the DNA TGTGCCAGCAGCTTAGAAGGGGGTGTTGTATCGGGCGAGCAGTACTTC. This translates into CASSLEGGVVSGEQYF.

The chain joins TRBV11-2 to TRBJ1-1, with 9 bases identical to TRBD1. J gave up 10 bases and V 1 base, and 4 bases lay outside the gene matches. Germline assignment: CDR1 SGHAT and CDR2 FQNNGV. The CDR3 consists of 13 residues. CDR3 sequence: CASSLAPGQGAFF. CDR3 nucleotide sequence: TGTGCCAGCAGCTTAGCGCCGGGACAGGGAGCTTTCTTT.

As for this clone: Different DNA sequences within this sample yield the same CDR3. This chain connects TRBV9 to TRBJ2-2; D unresolved. Germline CDR1 SGDLS, CDR2 YYNGEE. V was trimmed by 1 base and J by 6 bases, leaving 4 bases between them. This CDR3 has 12 residues. The DNA of the CDR3 is TGTGCCAGCAGCGTAAGCTCCGGGGAGCTGTTTTTT. The encoded protein is CASSVSSGELFF.

This chain connects TRBV5-1 to TRBJ1-1; the D is unclear. V was shortened by 0 bases and J by 1 base, with 10 bases between the two germline ends. CDR3 length: 15 residues. CDR1 and CDR2 (germline): SGHRS, YFSETQ. The CDR3 here is CASSLDLQSNTEAFF. Written as DNA, the CDR3 is TGCGCCAGCAGCTTGGATTTGCAGTCGAACACTGAAGCTTTCTTT.

V and J are TRBV5-1 and TRBJ1-1; 7 bases match TRBD1. Unmatched junction bases numbered 16, after V lost 4 bases and J lost 1 base. The CDR3 totals 18 residues. CDR1 is SGHRS and CDR2 is YFSETQ in the germline V gene. For the CDR3, the DNA is TGCGCCAGCAGCCCGGAATTAACAGGGGAAGGGTGGAACACTGAAGCTTTCTTT. Residues: CASSPELTGEGWNTEAFF.

About this clone: The same CDR3 is also encoded by other DNA sequences in this sample. The chain is built from TRBV2 and TRBJ2-1; D perhaps matches TRBD2 (6 bases). V lost 0 bases and J lost 4, with 10 bases in between. The CDR3 is 15 residues long. From germline, CDR1 is SNHLY and CDR2 FYNNEI. Here the CDR3 reads CASSEAGGPYNEQFF. CDR3 nucleotide sequence: TGTGCCAGCAGTGAAGCGGGAGGACCTTACAATGAGCAGTTCTTC.

Regarding this clone: This same CDR3 is encoded by further DNA sequences in the sample. This chain uses TRBV27 with TRBJ2-7; D gene ambiguous. This CDR3 comprises 13 residues. Germline V gives CDR1 MNHEY, CDR2 SMNVEV (reference sequence). Trimming shortened V by 0 bases and J by 2 bases, and 5 bases separated the two germline ends. The DNA of the CDR3 is TGTGCCAGCAGTTTATCCGGGCCCTACGAGCAGTACTTC. Its translation is CASSLSGPYEQYF.

The sample holds one count of this clone. Other DNA sequences of this sample code for an identical CDR3. This rearrangement joins TRBV7-9 to TRBJ1-2; no clear D. The CDR3 length is 12 residues. The V and J ends lost 1 base and 3 bases respectively, with 3 bases between them. Germline CDR1 is SEHNR and CDR2 is FQNEAQ (reference sequence). The CDR3 bases are TGTGCCAGCAGCTTAGATTACTATGGCTACACCTTC. Residues: CASSLDYYGYTF.

This chain uses TRBV7-9 with TRBJ2-1, with D unresolved. Germline assignment: CDR1 SEHNR and CDR2 FQNEAQ (reference sequence). The V gene lost 2 bases and the J gene lost 0 bases, with 8 bases spanning the gap. The CDR3 runs to 15 residues. CDR3 in amino acids: CASSLSLSSYNEQFF. The CDR3 nucleotides read TGTGCCAGCAGCTTATCACTCAGCTCCTACAATGAGCAGTTCTTC.

About this clone: Other nucleotide sequences from this sample produce the same CDR3. The gene calls are TRBV15 and TRBJ2-7, with D uncertain. CDR1 is LNHNV, CDR2 YYDKDF, per germline (reference sequence). CDR3 length: 13 amino acids. V was pared by 5 bases and J by 1 base, with 9 bases between. CDR3 amino acids: CATSDRVSYEQYF. The CDR3, as DNA: TGTGCCACCAGCGATAGAGTTTCCTACGAGCAGTACTTC. Full variable domain (missing parts from reference TRBV15 and TRBJ2-7): DAMVIQNPRYQVTQFGKPVTLSCSQTLNHNVMYWYQQKSSQAPKLLFHYYDKDFNNEADTPDNFQSRRPNTSFCFLDIRSPGLGDTAMYLCATSDRVSYEQYFGPGTRLTVT.

V is TRBV27 and J is TRBJ1-1, with a tentative D call TRBD1 (5 bases). Trimming took 6 bases from V and 0 from J, leaving 17 bases between them. The CDR3 spans 16 residues. Germline loops: CDR1 MNHEY, CDR2 SMNVEV (reference sequence). The CDR3 loop is CASSPSRGTLNTEAFF. The CDR3 bases are TGTGCCAGCAGCCCCTCACGGGGGACTTTGAACACTGAAGCTTTCTTT.

The chain recombines TRBV7-8 with TRBJ2-5; 11 bases fit TRBD1. This CDR3 region has 15 residues. The germline CDR1 and CDR2 sequences are SGHVS and FQNEAQ. The ends lost 8 bases at V and 2 bases at J; junction bases unmatched: 7. The CDR3 here is CASGQGTGGQETQYF. The DNA for the CDR3 is TGTGCCAGCGGTCAGGGGACAGGGGGACAAGAGACCCAGTACTTC. Based on the CDR3 plus reference TRBV7-8 and TRBJ2-5, the full variable domain is GAGVSQSPRYKVAKRGQDVALRCDPISGHVSLFWYQQALGQGPEFLTYFQNEAQLDKSGLPSDRFFAERPEGSVSTLKIQRTQQEDSAVYLCASGQGTGGQETQYFGPGTRLLVL.

The J gene is TRBJ1-1, the V gene TRBV27, with TRBD1 identical over 8 bases. The germline V gene encodes CDR1 MNHEY and CDR2 SMNVEV (reference sequence). This CDR3 contains 16 residues. The V segment lost 9 bases and the J segment 2 bases; nucleotides outside the gene matches: 14. In nucleotides, the CDR3 is TGTGCCAGGAACGACCAGGGACAGGAGATTAACACTGAAGCTTTCTTT. Translating it yields CARNDQGQEINTEAFF.

The gene calls are TRBV19 and TRBJ1-1, with D possibly TRBD1 on 6 matching bases. The ends were cut back, 5 bases at V and 0 bases at J, with 16 bases in the middle. There are 16 residues in the CDR3. Germline V gene data show CDR1 as LNHDA and CDR2 as SQIVND (reference sequence). In DNA form, the CDR3 reads TGTGCCAGTAGTTCGGCCCCAGGACAGATGAACACTGAAGCTTTCTTT. It encodes CASSSAPGQMNTEAFF.

This clone has just a few counts. The same CDR3 can be traced to other DNA sequences in this sample. The V and J genes are TRBV27 and TRBJ2-5; D not resolved. Germline V gene sequence: CDR1 MNHEY, CDR2 SMNVEV (reference sequence). The CDR3 has 12 residues. Between the trimmed V and J ends, which lost 0 bases and 4 bases, there was a span of 3 bases. The CDR3 loop is CASSLSGETQYF. The CDR3 nucleotides are TGTGCCAGCAGTTTATCGGGAGAGACCCAGTACTTC.

V and J are TRBV19 and TRBJ1-2, with D maybe TRBD1 (6 bases). CDR1 and CDR2 (germline): LNHDA, SQIVND (reference sequence). The CDR3 consists of 15 residues. The V gene lost 7 bases and the J gene lost 2 bases, with 17 bases spanning the gap. The CDR3: CASTPETGFNYGYTF. In nucleotides, the CDR3 is TGTGCCAGTACCCCTGAGACAGGTTTCAACTATGGCTACACCTTC.